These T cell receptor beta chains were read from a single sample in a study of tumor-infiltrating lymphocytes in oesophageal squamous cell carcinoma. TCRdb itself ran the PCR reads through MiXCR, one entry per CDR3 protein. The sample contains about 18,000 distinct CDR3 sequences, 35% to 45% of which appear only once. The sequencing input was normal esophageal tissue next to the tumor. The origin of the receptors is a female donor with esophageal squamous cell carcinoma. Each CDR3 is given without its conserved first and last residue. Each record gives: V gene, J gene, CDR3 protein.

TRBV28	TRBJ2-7	ASSLGFRLAGGISYEQY
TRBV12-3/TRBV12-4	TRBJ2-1	ASSLIGLANNEQF
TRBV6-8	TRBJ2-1	ASSYPWTNEQF
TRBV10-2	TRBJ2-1	ASSEDRGGGSSYNEQF
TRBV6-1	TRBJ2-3	ASIGLARHTDTQY
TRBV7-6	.	ASSLTGPSYEQY
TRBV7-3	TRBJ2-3	ASSTGGWTDTQY
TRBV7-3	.	ASSLRTSGRAGTETQY
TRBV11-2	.	ASSLYRLAGSSEAGEQF
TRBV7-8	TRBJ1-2	ASSSGGIREIYGYT
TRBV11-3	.	ASSLRTGYNEQF
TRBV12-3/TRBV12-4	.	ASTRGQLQPQF
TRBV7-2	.	ASSTQSPWEQRPFNEQF
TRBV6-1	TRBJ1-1	ASSEFRVYTEAF
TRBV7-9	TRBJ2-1	ASSLITGTGELY
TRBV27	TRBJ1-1	ASSLFRGTEAF
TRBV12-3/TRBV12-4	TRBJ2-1	ASRGGSYNEQF
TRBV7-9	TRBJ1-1	ASSLLGYSF
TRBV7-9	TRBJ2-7	ASSLTSRSYEQY
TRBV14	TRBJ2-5	ASSQDVRTGREQY
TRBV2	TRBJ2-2	ASSEDGPNTGELF
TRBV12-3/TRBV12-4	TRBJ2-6	ASSLRSSGANVLT
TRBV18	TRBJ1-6	ASSPAAGNNSPLH
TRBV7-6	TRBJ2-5	ASSIYRGEQY
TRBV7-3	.	ASSLTSYGTDTQY
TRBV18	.	ASSPRRNQYQETQY
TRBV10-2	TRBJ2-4	ASSELQTNIQY
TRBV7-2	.	ASSLGAGVRSYEQF